Below are 20 T cell receptor beta chains sequenced from a single sample in a study of blood T cell repertoires in COVID-19. Assay used: immunoSEQ multiplex PCR; TCRdb lists only in-frame clones, some missing. The sample holds about 270,000 clones, approximately 82% seen once. The sequenced material came from peripheral blood. The source of these receptors is a woman aged 18-29 years with acute or convalescent COVID-19.

The chain carries TRBV12-3 or TRBV12-4 and TRBJ2-5; 9 bases agree with TRBD1. CDR3 length: 13 amino acids. With 7 bases clipped from V and 5 bases from J, the junction kept 5 bases outside the gene matches. The CDR3 DNA follows: TGTGCCAGCACCTTAGACAGGGGGGAGACCCAGTACTTC. It translates to CASTLDRGETQYF.

The rearrangement uses TRBV7-9 and TRBJ1-5; perhaps TRBD1 as D (5 bases). The CDR3 has 14 residues. V lost 5 bases to trimming and J lost 3 bases, with 11 bases between them. Germline-derived CDR1 and CDR2 are SEHNR and FQNEAQ (reference sequence). CDR3 sequence: CASSTTDPNQPQHF. CDR3 nucleotides: TGTGCCAGCAGCACGACAGATCCCAATCAGCCCCAGCATTTT.

This clone was seen a single time. The chain couples TRBV11-1 to TRBJ1-1; 8 bases match TRBD1. Germline CDR1 and CDR2: SGHAT and FQDESV (reference sequence). The J segment lost 3 bases and the V segment lost 5 bases, leaving 11 bases of the junction unmatched. The CDR3 consists of 16 residues. This chain's CDR3 is CASSHRRQGADTEAFF. In DNA form, the CDR3 reads TGTGCCAGCAGCCACCGGCGGCAGGGGGCGGACACTGAAGCTTTCTTT.

The rearrangement uses TRBV19 and TRBJ1-5, with TRBD1 matching over 8 bases. The ends lost 7 bases at V and 6 bases at J; junction bases unmatched: 11. Germline-derived CDR1 and CDR2 are LNHDA and SQIVND (reference sequence). CDR3 length: 15 residues. The CDR3 DNA reads TGTGCCAGTACCAATGACAGGGGCCCTCTTCAGCCCCAGCATTTT. Protein sequence: CASTNDRGPLQPQHF. The complete variable domain, with remaining parts taken from reference TRBV19 and TRBJ1-5, reads DGGITQSPKYLFRKEGQNVTLSCEQNLNHDAMYWYRQDPGQGLRLIYYSQIVNDFQKGDIAEGYSVSREKKESFPLTVTSAQKNPTAFYLCASTNDRGPLQPQHFGDGTRLSIL.

CDR3 nucleotides: TGTGCCAGCAGCCTGACAGGGGAACACATCATTGAGCAGTTCTTC. Amino acids: CASSLTGEHIIEQFF. V usage is TRBV7-2 and J usage is TRBJ2-1; the match to TRBD1 covers 8 bases. CDR1 SGHTA and CDR2 FQGNSA come from the germline V gene. The V and J ends lost 5 bases and 9 bases, in that order; junction bases with no gene match: 12. CDR3 length: 15 residues.

The chain is built from TRBV7-3 and TRBJ2-1; possibly TRBD2 for D (6 bases). V lost 5 bases and J lost 2, with 16 bases in between. The CDR3 sequence is 16 residues long. The germline V gene has CDR1 SGHTA and CDR2 FQGTGA. CDR3 nucleotides: TGTGCCAGCAGCATCACTAGCCCTGGGCCCTACAATGAGCAGTTCTTC. Translating gives CASSITSPGPYNEQFF.

The chain couples TRBV5-6 to TRBJ1-4; 7 nucleotides match TRBD1. This CDR3 contains 14 residues. V shed 3 bases, J shed 8 bases, and the junction held 7 bases outside the gene matches. Looked up from germline, CDR1 is SGHDT and CDR2 is YYEEEE. The CDR3 sequence is CASSSTGFGEKLFF. Written as DNA, the CDR3 is TGTGCCAGCAGCTCGACAGGGTTTGGGGAAAAACTGTTTTTT.

The chain combines TRBV12-3 or TRBV12-4 with TRBJ1-3; 7 bases match TRBD1. The CDR3 totals 13 residues. V shed 7 bases and J 7 bases; nucleotides not matched to a gene: 7. The CDR3 protein is CASTLGQWNTIYF. CDR3 bases: TGTGCCAGCACCCTGGGACAGTGGAACACCATATATTTT.

The CDR3 region is CASSLVADRAGTQYF. The CDR3 DNA reads as TGCGCCAGCAGCTTGGTGGCTGACAGGGCAGGGACCCAGTACTTC. The V call is TRBV5-1, the J call TRBJ2-5; 7 bases are shared with TRBD1. This CDR3 has 15 residues. The germline gives CDR1 SGHRS, CDR2 YFSETQ. Trimming took 0 bases from V and 7 from J; bases not matched to a gene: 9.

The chain recombines TRBV10-1 with TRBJ2-1; maybe TRBD1 (5 bases). Germline lookup yields CDR1 WNHNN and CDR2 SYGVQD (reference sequence). This CDR3 comprises 14 residues. Trimming took 4 bases from V and 6 from J, leaving 13 bases between them. In DNA, the CDR3 is TGCGCCAGCAGTGGTACCGGAAGGGGCAATGAGCAGTTCTTC. Translation: CASSGTGRGNEQFF.

V and J are TRBV28 and TRBJ2-7; TRBD2 might be the D (5 bases). The V gene's germline CDR1 is MDHEN and CDR2 SYDVKM. With 8 bases removed from V and 2 bases from J, the gap between germline ends came to 13 bases. CDR3 length: 13 amino acids. The CDR3 DNA reads as TGTGCCAGCGCCGGGGTTACCCCCTACGAGCAGTACTTC. It yields the protein CASAGVTPYEQYF.

The gene calls are TRBV15 and TRBJ2-7; D possibly corresponds to TRBD2 (5 bases). This CDR3 has 18 residues. CDR1 and CDR2 from the germline V gene are LNHNV and YYDKDF (reference sequence). V was cut by 0 bases and J by 2 bases, with 20 bases left in between. The CDR3 coding sequence is TGTGCCACCAGCAGAGATCAGTTAGCGCCCCAAACCACCTACGAGCAGTACTTC. As protein: CATSRDQLAPQTTYEQYF.

This clone was picked up one time. J is TRBJ1-1 and V is TRBV29-1; TRBD1 aligns across 7 bases. Germline V CDR1 and CDR2: SQVTM, ANQGSEA. Trimming at V came to 4 bases and at J to 4 bases, leaving 9 bases not matched to a gene. CDR3 size: 14 residues. In DNA form, the CDR3 reads TGCAGCGTTGCCCCGACAGGGAGCCCCACTGAAGCTTTCTTT. It encodes CSVAPTGSPTEAFF.

The V call is TRBV7-9, the J call TRBJ2-1, with 16 bases identical to TRBD2. V lost 4 bases, J lost 4 bases, and 7 bases stayed unmatched. The CDR3 has 18 residues. In germline, CDR1 is SEHNR, CDR2 FQNEAQ (reference sequence). The CDR3 loop is CASSSGTSGRAAYNEQFF. As DNA, the CDR3 is TGTGCCAGCAGCTCAGGGACTAGCGGGAGGGCTGCGTACAATGAGCAGTTCTTC.

The chain couples TRBV12-3 or TRBV12-4 to TRBJ1-1; perhaps TRBD1 as D (6 bases). Trimming removed 7 bases from V and 3 bases from J, with 9 bases in between. This CDR3 spans 12 amino acids. The CDR3 nucleotides read TGTGCCAGCACTTCAGGGGACACTGAAGCTTTCTTT. Translation gives CASTSGDTEAFF.

As for this clone: Within the sample, other DNA sequences also encode this same CDR3. This chain joins TRBV6-2 or TRBV6-3 and TRBJ2-1; 9 bases align to TRBD1. The CDR3 runs 17 residues. Germline CDR1 reads MNHEY; CDR2 reads SVGEGT. The V gene end was trimmed by 0 bases and the J gene end by 4 bases; junction bases not matched to a gene: 7. In DNA, the CDR3 is TGTGCCAGCAGTTACTCGATGCGGGACAGGGTTTACAATGAGCAGTTCTTC. It translates to CASSYSMRDRVYNEQFF.

This sequence joins TRBV6-5 and TRBJ1-1; D perhaps matches TRBD1 (6 bases). CDR1 and CDR2 from the germline V gene are MNHEY and SVGAGI. This CDR3 region has 14 residues. V was pared by 0 bases and J by 5 bases, with 10 bases between. The CDR3 bases are TGTGCCAGCAGTTACTCCGGGGGGCCGACTGAAGCTTTCTTT. It is translated as CASSYSGGPTEAFF.

The chain employs TRBV7-2 and TRBJ1-2; D remains ambiguous. The ends were cut back, 0 bases at V and 1 base at J, with 9 bases in the middle. This CDR3 spans 15 amino acids. In germline, CDR1 is SGHTA, CDR2 FQGNSA. The CDR3 protein is CASSLAHGSNYGYTF. Here the CDR3 DNA reads TGTGCCAGCAGCTTAGCGCATGGCAGTAACTATGGCTACACCTTC.

J is TRBJ2-1 and V is TRBV6-6; 10 bases map to TRBD2. The V gene end was trimmed by 5 bases and the J gene end by 2 bases; junction bases not matched to a gene: 15. The CDR3 loop spans 19 amino acids. The germline V gene encodes CDR1 MNHNY and CDR2 SVGAGI (reference sequence). The CDR3 spells CASSRTSGHRGSTYNEQFF. CDR3 sequence (DNA): TGTGCCAGCAGTCGGACTAGCGGTCACAGGGGGTCCACCTACAATGAGCAGTTCTTC.

In nucleotides, the CDR3 is TGTGCCATCAGTGGACAGTGGAACACTGAAGCTTTCTTT. Protein product: CAISGQWNTEAFF. The chain joins TRBV10-3 to TRBJ1-1; perhaps TRBD1 as D (5 bases). CDR1 is ENHRY and CDR2 is SYGVKD in the germline V gene. Between the trimmed V and J ends, which lost 4 bases and 1 base, there was a span of 7 bases. The CDR3 spans 13 residues.